This record covers a single TCR beta chain. In the same sample, other DNA sequences code for this CDR3. The data are from a study of control samples from healthy donors and cancer patients. Libraries were prepared by immunoSEQ multiplex PCR; TCRdb keeps only in-frame clonotypes and omits some of them. Of approximately 150,000 clones listed, roughly 94% are singletons. The TCR comes from a man between 60 and 70 years old with colorectal cancer. The sample consisted of PBMCs.

CDR3 sequence (DNA): TGTGCCAGCAGCTTTAGCGGATCTTCCTACAATGAGCAGTTCTTC. This translates into CASSFSGSSYNEQFF. The gene calls are TRBV7-6 and TRBJ2-1; D might be TRBD2 (6 bases). V lost 3 bases, J lost 1 base, and 10 bases lay in between. This CDR3 is 15 amino acids long. Germline V gene sequence: CDR1 SGHVS, CDR2 FNYEAQ.